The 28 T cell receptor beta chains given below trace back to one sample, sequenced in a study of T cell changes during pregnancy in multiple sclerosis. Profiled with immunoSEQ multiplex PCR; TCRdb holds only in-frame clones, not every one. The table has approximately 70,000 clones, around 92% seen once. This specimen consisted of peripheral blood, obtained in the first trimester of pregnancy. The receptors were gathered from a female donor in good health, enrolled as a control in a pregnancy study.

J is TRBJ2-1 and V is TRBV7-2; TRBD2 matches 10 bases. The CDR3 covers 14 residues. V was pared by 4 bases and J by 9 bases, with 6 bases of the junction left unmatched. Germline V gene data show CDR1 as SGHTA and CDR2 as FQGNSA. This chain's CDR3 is CASSWTVAGGEQFF. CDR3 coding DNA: TGTGCCAGCAGCTGGACCGTAGCGGGAGGTGAGCAGTTCTTC.

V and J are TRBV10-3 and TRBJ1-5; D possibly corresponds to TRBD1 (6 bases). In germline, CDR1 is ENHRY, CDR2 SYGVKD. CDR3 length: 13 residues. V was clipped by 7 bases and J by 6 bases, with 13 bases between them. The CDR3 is CAIMGGRGQPQHF. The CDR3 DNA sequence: TGTGCCATCATGGGGGGGCGAGGTCAGCCCCAGCATTTT.

The CDR3 is CASSPKQGDEQYF. The CDR3 bases are TGCGCCAGCAGCCCAAAACAGGGGGACGAGCAGTACTTC. J is TRBJ2-7 and V is TRBV4-3; 8 bases are a match to TRBD1. The trim removed 4 bases at V and 5 bases at J, leaving 4 bases unmatched. The CDR3 covers 13 residues. Germline CDR1 is LGHNA and CDR2 is YSLEER.

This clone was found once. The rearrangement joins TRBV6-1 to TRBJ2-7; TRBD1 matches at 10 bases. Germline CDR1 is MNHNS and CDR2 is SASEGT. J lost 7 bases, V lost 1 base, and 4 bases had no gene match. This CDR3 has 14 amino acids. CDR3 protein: CASSEGQGAGEQYF. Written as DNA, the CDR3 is TGTGCCAGCAGTGAAGGACAGGGGGCGGGGGAGCAGTACTTC.

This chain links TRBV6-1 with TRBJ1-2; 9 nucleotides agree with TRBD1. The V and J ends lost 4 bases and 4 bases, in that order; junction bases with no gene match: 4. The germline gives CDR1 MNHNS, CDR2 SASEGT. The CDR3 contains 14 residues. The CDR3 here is CASSAGQGPYGYTF. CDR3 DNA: TGTGCCAGCAGTGCCGGACAGGGGCCCTATGGCTACACCTTC.

The CDR3 here is CASSLAGGPEETQYF. The CDR3 DNA is TGTGCCAGCAGCTTAGCGGGGGGGCCGGAAGAGACCCAGTACTTC. This chain uses TRBV7-2 with TRBJ2-5, with D tentatively TRBD2 (7 bases). With 0 bases removed from V and 3 bases from J, the gap between germline ends came to 11 bases. CDR3 length equals 15 residues. Germline CDR1 reads SGHTA; CDR2 reads FQGNSA. The full variable domain, in which reference TRBV7-2 and TRBJ2-5 provide the parts outside the CDR3, is GAGVSQSPSNKVTEKGKDVELRCDPISGHTALYWYRQSLGQGLEFLIYFQGNSAPDKSGLPSDRFSAERTGGSVSTLTIQRTQQEDSAVYLCASSLAGGPEETQYFGPGTRLLVL.

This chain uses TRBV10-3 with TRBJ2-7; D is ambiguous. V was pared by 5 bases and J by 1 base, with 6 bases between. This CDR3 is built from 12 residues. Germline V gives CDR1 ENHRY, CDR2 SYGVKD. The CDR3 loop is CAISQVSYEQYF. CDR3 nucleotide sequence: TGTGCCATCAGTCAGGTATCCTACGAGCAGTACTTC.

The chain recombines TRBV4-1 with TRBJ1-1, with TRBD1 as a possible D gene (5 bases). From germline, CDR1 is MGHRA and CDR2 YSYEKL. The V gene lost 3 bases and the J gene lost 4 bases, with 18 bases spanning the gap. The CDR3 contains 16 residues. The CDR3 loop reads CASSHPPGGGTTEAFF. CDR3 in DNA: TGCGCCAGCAGCCATCCACCTGGGGGGGGGACCACTGAAGCTTTCTTT.

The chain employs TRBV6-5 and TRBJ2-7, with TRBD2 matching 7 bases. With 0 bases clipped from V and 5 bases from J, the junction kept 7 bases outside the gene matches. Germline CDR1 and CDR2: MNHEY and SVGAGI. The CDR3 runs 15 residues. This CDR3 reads CASSYSGGEGDEQYF. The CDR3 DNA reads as TGTGCCAGCAGTTACTCTGGGGGGGAGGGCGACGAGCAGTACTTC.

As DNA, the CDR3 is TGTGCCAGCCACCCGGGGGAATCCTACGAGCAGTACTTC. Protein product: CASHPGESYEQYF. The rearrangement joins TRBV10-3 to TRBJ2-7; TRBD2 might be the D (6 bases). V lost 10 bases to trimming and J lost 1 base, with 14 bases between them. The CDR3 loop spans 13 amino acids. CDR1 is ENHRY and CDR2 is SYGVKD in the germline V gene.

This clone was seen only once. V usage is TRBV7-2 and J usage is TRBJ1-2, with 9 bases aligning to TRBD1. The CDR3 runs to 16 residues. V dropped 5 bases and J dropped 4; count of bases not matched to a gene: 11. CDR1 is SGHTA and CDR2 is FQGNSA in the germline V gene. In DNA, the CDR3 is TGTGCCAGCAGCACTTTTTGGGACAGGGAAACCTATGGCTACACCTTC. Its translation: CASSTFWDRETYGYTF.

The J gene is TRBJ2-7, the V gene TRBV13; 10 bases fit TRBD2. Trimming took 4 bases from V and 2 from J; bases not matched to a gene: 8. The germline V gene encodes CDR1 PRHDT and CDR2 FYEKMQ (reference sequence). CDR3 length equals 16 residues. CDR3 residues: CASSSIGTSGAYEQYF. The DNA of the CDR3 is TGTGCCAGCAGCTCGATAGGTACTAGCGGGGCCTACGAGCAGTACTTC.

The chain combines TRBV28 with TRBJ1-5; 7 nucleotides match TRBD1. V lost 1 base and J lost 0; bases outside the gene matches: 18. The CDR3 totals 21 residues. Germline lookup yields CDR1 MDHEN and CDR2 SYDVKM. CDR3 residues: CASSLFDVWDSRLNSNQPQHF. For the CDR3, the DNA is TGTGCCAGCAGTTTATTCGACGTCTGGGACAGTAGATTGAATAGCAATCAGCCCCAGCATTTT.

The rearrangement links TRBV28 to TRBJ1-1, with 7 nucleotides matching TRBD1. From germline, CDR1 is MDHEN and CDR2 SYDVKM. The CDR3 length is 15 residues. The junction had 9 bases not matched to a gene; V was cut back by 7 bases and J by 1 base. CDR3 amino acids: CASKFRAGGNTEAFF. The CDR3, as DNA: TGTGCCAGCAAATTCCGGGCAGGGGGGAACACTGAAGCTTTCTTT. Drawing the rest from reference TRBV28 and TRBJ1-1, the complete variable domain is DVKVTQSSRYLVKRTGEKVFLECVQDMDHENMFWYRQDPGLGLRLIYFSYDVKMKEKGDIPEGYSVSREKKERFSLILESASTNQTSMYLCASKFRAGGNTEAFFGQGTRLTVV.

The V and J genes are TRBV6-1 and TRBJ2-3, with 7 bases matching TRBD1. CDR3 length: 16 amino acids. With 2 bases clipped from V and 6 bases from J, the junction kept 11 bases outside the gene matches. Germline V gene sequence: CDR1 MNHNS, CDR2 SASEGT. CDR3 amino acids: CASSEILGRGTDTQYF. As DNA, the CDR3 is TGTGCCAGCAGTGAAATTCTGGGCAGGGGGACGGATACGCAGTATTTT.

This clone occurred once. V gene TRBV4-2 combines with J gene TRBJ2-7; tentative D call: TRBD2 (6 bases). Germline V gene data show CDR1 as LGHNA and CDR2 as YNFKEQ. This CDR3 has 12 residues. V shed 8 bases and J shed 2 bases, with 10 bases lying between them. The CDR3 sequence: CASGGGPYEQYF. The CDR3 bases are TGTGCCAGCGGGGGAGGCCCCTACGAGCAGTACTTC.

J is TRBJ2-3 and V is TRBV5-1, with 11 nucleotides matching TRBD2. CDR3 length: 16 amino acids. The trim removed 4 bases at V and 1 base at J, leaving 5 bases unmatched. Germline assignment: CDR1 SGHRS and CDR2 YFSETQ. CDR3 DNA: TGCGCCAGCAGCCGCACGGGACTAGCGGGCACAGATACGCAGTATTTT. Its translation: CASSRTGLAGTDTQYF.

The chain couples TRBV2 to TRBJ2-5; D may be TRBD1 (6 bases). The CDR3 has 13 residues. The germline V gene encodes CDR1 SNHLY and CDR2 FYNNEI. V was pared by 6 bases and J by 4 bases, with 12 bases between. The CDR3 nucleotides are TGTGCCAGCAGGACCAGGGGTGCAGAGACCCAGTACTTC. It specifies CASRTRGAETQYF.

CDR3 DNA: TGTGCCAGCGAACAGGCAGAAGTAGGTGAAGCTTTCTTT. Its protein product is CASEQAEVGEAFF. The chain carries TRBV2 and TRBJ1-1; perhaps TRBD1 as D (5 bases). The CDR3 is made up of 13 amino acids. The germline V gene has CDR1 SNHLY and CDR2 FYNNEI. Trimming left V 8 bases short and J 7 bases short, with 17 bases between.

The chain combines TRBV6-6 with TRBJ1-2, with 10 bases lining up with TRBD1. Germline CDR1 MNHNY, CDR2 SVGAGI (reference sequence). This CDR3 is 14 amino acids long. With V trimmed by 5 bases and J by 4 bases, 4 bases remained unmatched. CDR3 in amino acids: CASSEGQGSYGYTF. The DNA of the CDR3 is TGTGCCAGCAGTGAGGGACAGGGGAGCTATGGCTACACCTTC.

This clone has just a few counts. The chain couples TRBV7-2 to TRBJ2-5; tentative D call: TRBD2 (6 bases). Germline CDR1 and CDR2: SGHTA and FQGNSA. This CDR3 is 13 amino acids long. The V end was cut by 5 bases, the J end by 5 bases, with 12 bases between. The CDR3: CASSPSGGETQYF. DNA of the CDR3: TGTGCCAGCAGCCCCAGCGGAGGGGAGACCCAGTACTTC.

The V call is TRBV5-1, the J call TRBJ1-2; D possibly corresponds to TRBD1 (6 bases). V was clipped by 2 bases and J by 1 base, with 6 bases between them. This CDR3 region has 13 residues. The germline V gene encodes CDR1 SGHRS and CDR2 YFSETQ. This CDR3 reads CASSLQGNYGYTF. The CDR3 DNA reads TGCGCCAGCAGCTTACAGGGTAACTATGGCTACACCTTC.

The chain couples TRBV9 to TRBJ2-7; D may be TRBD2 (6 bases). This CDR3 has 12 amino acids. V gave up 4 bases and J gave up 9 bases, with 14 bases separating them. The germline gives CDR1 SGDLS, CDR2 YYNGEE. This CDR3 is CASSPRGGGQYF. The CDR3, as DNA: TGTGCCAGCAGCCCCCGGGGAGGCGGGCAGTACTTC.

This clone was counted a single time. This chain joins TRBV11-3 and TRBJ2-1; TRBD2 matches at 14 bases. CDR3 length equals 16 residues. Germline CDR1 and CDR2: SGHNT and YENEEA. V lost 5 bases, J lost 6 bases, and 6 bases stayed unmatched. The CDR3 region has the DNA TGTGCCAGCAGCAAAGGACTAGCGGGAGGTGGCAATGAGCAGTTCTTC. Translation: CASSKGLAGGGNEQFF.

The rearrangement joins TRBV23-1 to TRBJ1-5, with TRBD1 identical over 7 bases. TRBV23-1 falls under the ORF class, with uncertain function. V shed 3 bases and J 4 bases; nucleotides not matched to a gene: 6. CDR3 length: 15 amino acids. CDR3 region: CASSHGGQKNQPQHF. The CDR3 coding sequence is TGCGCCAGCAGTCACGGGGGACAGAAAAATCAGCCCCAGCATTTT.

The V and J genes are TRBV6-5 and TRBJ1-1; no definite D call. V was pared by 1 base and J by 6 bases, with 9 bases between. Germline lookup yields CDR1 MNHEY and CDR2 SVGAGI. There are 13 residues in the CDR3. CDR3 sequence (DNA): TGTGCCAGCAGTTACTATCGGTCCGCTGAAGCTTTCTTT. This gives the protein CASSYYRSAEAFF.

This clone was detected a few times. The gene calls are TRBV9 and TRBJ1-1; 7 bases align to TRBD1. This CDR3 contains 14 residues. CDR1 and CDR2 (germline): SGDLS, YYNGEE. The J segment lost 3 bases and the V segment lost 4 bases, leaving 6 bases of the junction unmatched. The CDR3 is CASSSDRADTEAFF. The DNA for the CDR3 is TGTGCCAGCAGCAGCGACAGGGCTGACACTGAAGCTTTCTTT.

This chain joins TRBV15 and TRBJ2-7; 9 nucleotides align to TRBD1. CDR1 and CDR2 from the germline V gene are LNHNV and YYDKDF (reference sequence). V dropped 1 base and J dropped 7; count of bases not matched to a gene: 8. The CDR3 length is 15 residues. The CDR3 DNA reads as TGTGCCACCAGCAGAGGGGACAGGGAGGTATGGGAGCAGTACTTC. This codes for CATSRGDREVWEQYF.